What follows are 25 T cell receptor beta chains derived from one specimen sequenced in a study of blood T cell repertoires in COVID-19. Data came from immunoSEQ multiplex PCR; TCRdb stores just in-frame clones and leaves some out. The sample consists of 250,000 to 300,000 clones, under 90% of them appearing once. The sample consisted of PBMCs or T cells enriched from blood (not recorded which). The receptors originated from a man aged 18 to 29 who had recovered from COVID-19.

This clone has only one observation. The chain joins TRBV11-2 to TRBJ1-2; TRBD1 is a possible D gene (6 bases). CDR1 is SGHAT and CDR2 is FQNNGV in the germline V gene. CDR3 length: 13 residues. Trimming removed 1 base from V and 5 bases from J, with 8 bases in between. CDR3 sequence: CASSLGGQYGYTF. The CDR3 nucleotides read TGTGCCAGCAGCTTAGGCGGACAGTATGGCTACACCTTC. Full variable domain (outside the CDR3, taken from reference TRBV11-2 and TRBJ1-2): EAGVAQSPRYKIIEKRQSVAFWCNPISGHATLYWYQQILGQGPKLLIQFQNNGVVDDSQLPKDRFSAERLKGVDSTLKIQPAKLEDSAVYLCASSLGGQYGYTFGSGTRLTVV.

The genes are TRBV10-3 and TRBJ2-1; 11 bases are a match to TRBD2. Germline V CDR1 and CDR2: ENHRY, SYGVKD. V was pared by 7 bases and J by 4 bases, with 6 bases of the junction left unmatched. CDR3 length equals 15 residues. CDR3 bases: TGTGCCATCACCCAGGGACTAGCGGAATACAATGAGCAGTTCTTC. Amino acid sequence: CAITQGLAEYNEQFF.

V and J are TRBV7-9 and TRBJ2-5; 8 bases match TRBD1. The CDR3 length is 16 residues. From germline, CDR1 is SEHNR and CDR2 FQNEAQ (reference sequence). With V trimmed by 7 bases and J by 5 bases, 15 bases remained unmatched. The CDR3 DNA follows: TGTGCCAGCACCCAGGGACAGGTACCGTTTGCGGAGACCCAGTACTTC. This codes for CASTQGQVPFAETQYF.

V and J are TRBV2 and TRBJ2-7, with 12 bases matching TRBD2. The CDR3 has 15 residues. Germline V gene lookup returns CDR1 SNHLY and CDR2 FYNNEI. Losses at the gene ends were 6 bases for V and 1 base for J; bases not matched to a gene: 4. CDR3 sequence (DNA): TGTGCCAGCAGGGTAACTAGCGGGGGGTCCTACGAGCAGTACTTC. Protein product: CASRVTSGGSYEQYF.

V and J are TRBV11-2 and TRBJ2-2; D possibly corresponds to TRBD2 (5 bases). Germline V lookup: CDR1 SGHAT, CDR2 FQNNGV. V was cut by 0 bases and J by 5 bases, with 7 bases left in between. CDR3 size: 14 residues. This CDR3 reads CASSLEGGTGELFF. CDR3 sequence (DNA): TGTGCCAGCAGCTTAGAGGGCGGGACCGGGGAGCTGTTTTTT.

The rearrangement links TRBV5-1 to TRBJ2-7; TRBD2 matches at 9 bases. Germline values: CDR1 SGHRS, CDR2 YFSETQ. V was clipped by 4 bases and J by 4 bases; unmatched bases: 9. CDR3 size: 15 residues. The CDR3 loop reads CASSERLAERYEQYF. DNA for the CDR3: TGCGCCAGCAGCGAGAGACTAGCGGAGAGGTACGAGCAGTACTTC. Looking up the rest from reference TRBV5-1 and TRBJ2-7 gives the full variable domain: KAGVTQTPRYLIKTRGQQVTLSCSPISGHRSVSWYQQTPGQGLQFLFEYFSETQRNKGNFPGRFSGRQFSNSRSEMNVSTLELGDSALYLCASSERLAERYEQYFGPGTRLTVT.

The rearrangement uses TRBV30 and TRBJ1-3; D is ambiguous. In germline, CDR1 is GTSNPN, CDR2 SVGIG (reference sequence). V was cut by 3 bases and J by 2 bases, with 14 bases left in between. The CDR3 runs to 15 residues. In DNA form, the CDR3 reads TGTGCCTGGAGCATTGGGCTTAAGGCTGGAAACACCATATATTTT. It codes for CAWSIGLKAGNTIYF.

The chain is built from TRBV7-9 and TRBJ1-4; TRBD1 aligns across 9 bases. Germline V CDR1 and CDR2: SEHNR, FQNEAQ (reference sequence). Unmatched junction bases numbered 8, after V lost 5 bases and J lost 10 bases. The CDR3 is 14 residues long. CDR3 in amino acids: CASSPRDRVAKLFF. The CDR3 bases are TGTGCCAGCAGCCCTAGGGACAGGGTAGCAAAACTGTTTTTT.

This chain joins TRBV2 and TRBJ2-2; TRBD2 might be the D (6 bases). The CDR3 has 14 amino acids. CDR1 SNHLY and CDR2 FYNNEI come from the germline V gene. Trimming shortened V by 2 bases and J by 5 bases, and 9 bases separated the two germline ends. CDR3 nucleotides: TGTGCCAGCAGTGAATGGCGGGATACCGGGGAGCTGTTTTTT. This sequence encodes CASSEWRDTGELFF.

V and J are TRBV29-1 and TRBJ2-7; 11 nucleotides match TRBD2. Germline CDR1 SQVTM, CDR2 ANQGSEA. V was pared by 5 bases and J by 5 bases, with 8 bases of the junction left unmatched. The length of the CDR3 is 14 residues. For the CDR3, the DNA is TGCAGCGTTCCCTATAGCGGGGGGGCGCACGAGCAGTACTTC. This sequence encodes CSVPYSGGAHEQYF.

V gene TRBV19 combines with J gene TRBJ2-7, with 11 nucleotides matching TRBD2. CDR3 length: 14 amino acids. The V segment lost 1 base and the J segment 4 bases; nucleotides outside the gene matches: 0. Per germline, CDR1 LNHDA and CDR2 SQIVND (reference sequence). CDR3 coding DNA: TGTGCCAGTAGTATAGCTAGCGGGAGGTACGAGCAGTACTTC. Amino acids: CASSIASGRYEQYF.

The chain uses TRBV25-1 and TRBJ1-6; tentative D call: TRBD1 (5 bases). The CDR3 loop spans 15 amino acids. Trimming took off 1 base at V and 10 bases at J, with 14 bases between the two ends. The germline CDR1 and CDR2 sequences are MGHDK and SYGVNS. The CDR3 bases are TGTGCCAGCAGTGAATCTGGAACAGGACGGTCACCCCTCCACTTT. It yields the protein CASSESGTGRSPLHF.

The chain links TRBV1 to TRBJ2-1; the D call TRBD2 from the table was never checked on the DNA. TRBV1 is given as a pseudogene. The CDR3 extends over 13 amino acids. DNA of the CDR3: TGCACCAGCACTGCGGGAGCAGACAATGAGCAGTTCTTC. It yields the protein CTSTAGADNEQFF.

This chain links TRBV4-1 with TRBJ1-4; D remains unclear. This CDR3 comprises 16 residues. Between the trimmed V and J ends, which lost 0 bases and 1 base, there was a span of 9 bases. Germline-derived CDR1 and CDR2 are MGHRA and YSYEKL. The CDR3 spells CASSQESEGTNEKLFF. The CDR3 coding sequence is TGCGCCAGCAGCCAAGAATCCGAGGGAACTAATGAAAAACTGTTTTTT.

The chain couples TRBV29-1 to TRBJ2-1, with a weak D call TRBD2 (6 bases). Germline CDR1 reads SQVTM; CDR2 reads ANQGSEA. The CDR3 sequence is 14 residues long. Deletions cut 5 bases from V and 6 bases from J, with 17 bases between. CDR3 protein: CSVSNRLVGNEQFF. The CDR3 region has the DNA TGCAGCGTTTCCAATAGACTAGTTGGCAATGAGCAGTTCTTC.

The chain carries TRBV6-4 and TRBJ2-6, with a weak D call TRBD2 (5 bases). CDR3 length equals 16 residues. Germline V lookup: CDR1 MRHNA, CDR2 SNTAGT. The V and J ends lost 5 bases and 0 bases respectively, with 11 bases between them. CDR3 nucleotides: TGTGCCAGCAGTCCGGGATCGGTCTCTGGGGCCAACGTCCTGACTTTC. Protein product: CASSPGSVSGANVLTF.

The gene calls are TRBV5-1 and TRBJ1-1; no reliable D call. V was cut by 4 bases and J by 7 bases, with 14 bases left in between. Germline CDR1 reads SGHRS; CDR2 reads YFSETQ. This CDR3 spans 13 amino acids. CDR3 region: CASSAPGSLEAFF. As DNA, the CDR3 is TGCGCCAGCAGCGCTCCCGGGAGCCTTGAAGCTTTCTTT.

The J gene is TRBJ1-4, the V gene TRBV6-5, with 7 nucleotides matching TRBD1. Germline-derived CDR1 and CDR2 are MNHEY and SVGAGI. Trimming took 2 bases from V and 8 from J; bases not matched to a gene: 5. The CDR3 is 14 amino acids. The CDR3, as DNA: TGTGCCAGCAGTTACAACAGGGGTGGAGAAAAACTGTTTTTT. It is translated as CASSYNRGGEKLFF.

The V gene is TRBV3-1 (or the pseudogene TRBV3-2), the J gene TRBJ1-2; D is undetermined. V was clipped by 4 bases and J by 5 bases, with 14 bases between them. CDR3 size: 14 residues. The germline gives CDR1 LGHDT, CDR2 YNNKEL (reference sequence). The CDR3 sequence is CASSLDFRGYGYTF. The CDR3 DNA sequence: TGTGCCAGCAGCCTGGACTTCCGGGGATATGGCTACACCTTC.

In regard to this clone: In the same sample, other DNA sequences code for this CDR3. The V and J genes are TRBV5-1 and TRBJ2-5, with unresolved D. The CDR3 is made up of 13 amino acids. The V end lost 1 base, the J end lost 4 bases, and 8 bases lay between the germline ends. Germline V lookup: CDR1 SGHRS, CDR2 YFSETQ. This CDR3 is CASSLFPGETQYF. CDR3 in DNA: TGCGCCAGCAGCTTGTTCCCGGGAGAGACCCAGTACTTC.

V gene TRBV19 combines with J gene TRBJ1-1; 7 nucleotides line up with TRBD1. CDR3 size: 16 residues. With V trimmed by 3 bases and J by 1 base, 8 bases remained unmatched. Germline assignment: CDR1 LNHDA and CDR2 SQIVND (reference sequence). The CDR3 DNA reads as TGTGCCAGTAGTATTTGGGAGACAGGGTCGAACACTGAAGCTTTCTTT. Protein product: CASSIWETGSNTEAFF.

This chain connects TRBV30 to TRBJ1-2; 9 nucleotides match TRBD1. The J segment lost 7 bases and the V segment lost 5 bases, leaving 5 bases of the junction unmatched. The CDR3 covers 12 residues. Germline V gene lookup returns CDR1 GTSNPN and CDR2 SVGIG (reference sequence). The CDR3 reads CAWGGQGLGYTF. The CDR3 nucleotides are TGTGCCTGGGGGGGACAGGGCCTTGGCTACACCTTC.

V and J are TRBV4-2 and TRBJ2-1; TRBD2 matches at 10 bases. CDR3 length: 18 residues. From germline, CDR1 is LGHNA and CDR2 YNFKEQ. With V trimmed by 4 bases and J by 5 bases, 14 bases remained unmatched. The CDR3: CASSPSGGAEYSDNEQFF. The CDR3 DNA follows: TGTGCCAGCAGCCCAAGCGGGGGGGCTGAATATTCCGACAATGAGCAGTTCTTC.

This clone appeared a few times. The chain uses TRBV19 and TRBJ1-2; 7 bases line up with TRBD1. Germline CDR1 and CDR2: LNHDA and SQIVND (reference sequence). The ends lost 7 bases at V and 1 base at J; junction bases unmatched: 9. This CDR3 has 15 amino acids. Here the CDR3 DNA reads TGTGCCAGTACGACGACAGGGCCGGGTAACTATGGCTACACCTTC. It translates to CASTTTGPGNYGYTF.

CDR3 nucleotides: TGTGCCAGCAGTTACCAGGGCCAGCCCCAGCATTTT. Translating gives CASSYQGQPQHF. V is TRBV12-3 or TRBV12-4 and J is TRBJ1-5; possible D gene TRBD1, 5 bases. This CDR3 has 12 residues. Deletions cut 4 bases from V and 7 bases from J, with 8 bases between.